Following are 10 T cell receptor beta chains from one sample sequenced in a study of blood T cells in healthy people across ages. A second 7 to 11 cycle PCR used barcoded and J-beta primers. From the 5' RACE reads, TCRdb called clonotypes with MiXCR, one entry per CDR3 protein. The sample shows about 1.8 million distinct CDR3 sequences, about 50% of them seen only once. Sequencing input: blood. These TCRs come from a woman between 35 and 50 years old in good health.

V is TRBV28 and J is TRBJ2-5, with D uncertain. With 4 bases removed from V and 2 bases from J, the gap between germline ends came to 20 bases. This CDR3 contains 17 residues. The germline V gene encodes CDR1 MDHEN and CDR2 SYDVKM. CDR3 bases: TGTGCCAGCAGTTCAGCTTTAGGACGTCACTTTCAAGAGACCCAGTACTTC. It encodes CASSSALGRHFQETQYF. Filled out from reference TRBV28 and TRBJ2-5, the complete variable domain reads DVKVTQSSRYLVKRTGEKVFLECVQDMDHENMFWYRQDPGLGLRLIYFSYDVKMKEKGDIPEGYSVSREKKERFSLILESASTNQTSMYLCASSSALGRHFQETQYFGPGTRLLVL.

This rearrangement joins TRBV10-3 to TRBJ2-1; D is perhaps TRBD2 (5 bases). CDR3 size: 13 residues. V shed 7 bases and J shed 2 bases, with 9 bases lying between them. The germline CDR1 and CDR2 sequences are ENHRY and SYGVKD. As DNA, the CDR3 is TGTGCCATCACGGGGAACCCCTACAATGAGCAGTTCTTC. Its protein product is CAITGNPYNEQFF.

The chain is built from TRBV19 and TRBJ2-5; 11 bases agree with TRBD2. This CDR3 is 15 amino acids long. Losses at the gene ends were 3 bases for V and 0 bases for J; bases not matched to a gene: 0. CDR1 and CDR2 from the germline V gene are LNHDA and SQIVND (reference sequence). The CDR3 is CASSMTSGDQETQYF. As DNA, the CDR3 is TGTGCCAGTAGTATGACTAGCGGGGACCAAGAGACCCAGTACTTC.

The V call is TRBV6-5, the J call TRBJ2-2; D remains unclear. The CDR3 spans 14 residues. From germline, CDR1 is MNHEY and CDR2 SVGAGI. The V and J ends lost 0 bases and 5 bases respectively, with 7 bases between them. The chain's CDR3 is CASSYSRVTGELFF. In DNA, the CDR3 is TGTGCCAGCAGTTACTCAAGGGTAACCGGGGAGCTGTTTTTT.

Only one count was recorded for this clonotype. Germline and junction disagree at one end, which may indicate a read error. The rearrangement links TRBV28 to TRBJ1-4, with 9 bases lining up with TRBD1. The CDR3 covers 14 residues. Germline V lookup: CDR1 MDHEN, CDR2 SYDVKM. CDR3 nucleotides: TGTGCCAGCACTTTAAGGGGGACAGGGAGAAAACCGTTTTTT. This translates into CASTLRGTGRKPFF.

This sequence joins TRBV18 and TRBJ2-5; possible D gene TRBD1, 6 bases. In germline, CDR1 is KGHSH, CDR2 LQKENI. V lost 3 bases and J lost 4, with 12 bases in between. This CDR3 comprises 14 residues. The CDR3 protein is CASSPSGDGETQYF. As DNA, the CDR3 is TGTGCCAGCTCACCGTCAGGGGACGGAGAGACCCAGTACTTC.

A few counts support this clonotype. The V gene is TRBV4-3, the J gene TRBJ2-1; D not certain. V was clipped by 2 bases and J by 7 bases, with 9 bases between them. CDR3 length: 13 amino acids. The germline V gene has CDR1 LGHNA and CDR2 YSLEER. CDR3 protein: CASSQPRENEQFF. CDR3 sequence (DNA): TGCGCCAGCAGCCAACCCCGAGAGAATGAGCAGTTCTTC.

The chain combines TRBV6-2 or TRBV6-3 with TRBJ1-1; D gene unclear. The germline CDR1 and CDR2 sequences are MNHEY and SVGEGT. This CDR3 region has 14 residues. V lost 2 bases to trimming and J lost 0 bases, with 7 bases between them. The CDR3 sequence is CASSYVGVNTEAFF. CDR3 DNA: TGTGCCAGCAGTTACGTGGGTGTGAACACTGAAGCTTTCTTT.

This clonotype was seen a few times. The V gene is TRBV7-9, the J gene TRBJ1-2; D is uncertain. Germline assignment: CDR1 SEHNR and CDR2 FQNEAQ (reference sequence). The CDR3 runs 14 residues. V was cut by 5 bases and J by 4 bases, with 14 bases left in between. This CDR3 reads CASSNQLPPYGYTF. The CDR3 DNA is TGTGCCAGCAGCAATCAGCTTCCCCCCTATGGCTACACCTTC.

Comments on this clonotype: The junction departs from the called germline gene at one end, perhaps through a read error. The chain employs TRBV27 and TRBJ2-3, with 13 bases lining up with TRBD2. Germline loops: CDR1 MNHEY, CDR2 SMNVEV (reference sequence). CDR3 length: 17 amino acids. CDR3: CAGSSRTSGGFTDTQYF. CDR3 DNA: TGTGCCGGCAGTTCTCGGACTAGCGGGGGTTTCACAGATACGCAGTATTTT.